This TCR beta chain was identified in a study of vaccination effects on CD4 cells after COVID-19. Study findings and constraints: The study found marked clonal contraction of infection- and vaccine-induced clones late after vaccination. In vaccinees who were healthy, merely 1 out of 255 vaccine-induced clones cross-reacted with common cold coronaviruses.

Prior to sequencing, the ViraFEST assay stimulated PBMC with viral peptide pools, which expanded the antigen-specific CD4+ T cells. When around 10 days of culture had elapsed, CD4+ T cells were isolated. IL-2 at about 10 IU/ml and peptides at around 10 ug/ml were added to cultured PBMC, fewer than 2.5 million per well. Half-medium replacement with IL-2 medium occurred on days 3 and 7. The assay was immunoSEQ multiplex PCR, and TCRdb's table has in-frame clones only and misses some. The table records about 8,100 clones, 60% to 75% of them present only once. Losses at the gene ends were 5 bases for V and 2 bases for J; bases not matched to a gene: 9. The CDR3 runs to 15 residues. Germline V gene data show CDR1 as SEHNR and CDR2 as FQNEAQ (reference sequence). This clone was counted a single time. Its antigen is still unknown.

J is TRBJ2-7 and V is TRBV7-9, with 7 nucleotides matching TRBD1. The input for sequencing was CD4+ T cells from PBMCs cultured with HCoV-229E spike peptides, taken before COVID-19 vaccination. The receptor's source is a human donor who received a COVID-19 vaccine. CDR3 sequence: CASSKGQARAYEQYF. The CDR3 DNA sequence: TGTGCCAGCAGCAAAGGACAGGCTCGGGCCTACGAGCAGTACTTC.